Described below is a single T cell receptor beta chain sequence and its context. The source of the sample is a study of T cell changes during pregnancy in multiple sclerosis. This CDR3 spans 15 amino acids. Germline values: CDR1 SQVTM, CDR2 ANQGSEA. V lost 0 bases to trimming and J lost 11 bases, with 19 bases between them. Clones were sequenced by immunoSEQ multiplex PCR, and TCRdb holds only the in-frame ones, with some missing. The repertoire holds under 110,000 clones, with approximately 90% as singletons. The sample in question was peripheral blood, obtained after pregnancy. The rearrangement uses TRBV29-1 and TRBJ2-2; tentatively, D is TRBD2 (5 bases). The sequence came from a female donor with multiple sclerosis, enrolled in a pregnancy study. This chain's CDR3 is CSVEDLTGTPGELFF. The CDR3 DNA follows: TGCAGCGTTGAAGATCTTACGGGAACACCGGGTGAGCTGTTTTTT.